Presented here are 15 T cell receptor beta chains from one specimen sequenced in a study of blood T cell repertoires in COVID-19. Profiled with immunoSEQ multiplex PCR; TCRdb holds only in-frame clones, not every one. The repertoire consists of under 250,000 clones, with roughly 85% occurring once and the leading ten covering less than 3.5%. Input material: peripheral blood. All receptors come from a woman between 18 and 29 years old with acute or convalescent COVID-19.

V usage is TRBV29-1 and J usage is TRBJ1-1; perhaps TRBD1 as D (5 bases). The CDR3 contains 12 residues. Trimming removed 1 base at V and 4 bases at J, with 7 bases between. Germline assignment: CDR1 SQVTM and CDR2 ANQGSEA. This CDR3 reads CSVEGQGTEAFF. DNA for the CDR3: TGCAGCGTTGAAGGGCAGGGCACTGAAGCTTTCTTT.

This clone was recorded once. The chain is built from TRBV6-6 and TRBJ1-4; unclear D gene. CDR1 and CDR2 from the germline V gene are MNHNY and SVGAGI (reference sequence). Trimming removed 7 bases from V and 8 bases from J, with 17 bases in between. The length of the CDR3 is 14 residues. The CDR3 reads CASTSRRNTEKLFF. The CDR3 coding sequence is TGTGCCAGCACCTCACGGCGGAATACAGAAAAACTGTTTTTT.

This chain links TRBV3-1 (or the pseudogene TRBV3-2) with TRBJ1-4; 8 bases align to TRBD1. V gave up 2 bases and J gave up 10 bases; unmatched junction bases: 6. The V gene's germline CDR1 is LGHDT and CDR2 YNNKEL (reference sequence). The CDR3 spans 14 residues. In nucleotides, the CDR3 is TGTGCCAGCAGCCAATCGGACAGGGAGGGAAAACTGTTTTTT. It translates to CASSQSDREGKLFF.

This clone has only one observation. The same CDR3 can be traced to other DNA sequences in this sample. The chain employs TRBV10-3 and TRBJ2-7, with a possible D match to TRBD1 (7 bases). CDR1 and CDR2 from the germline V gene are ENHRY and SYGVKD. Trimming shortened V by 4 bases and J by 3 bases, and 13 bases separated the two germline ends. The CDR3 extends over 14 amino acids. In nucleotides, the CDR3 is TGTGCCATCAGTGTGGGGCAGGGGGGCTACGAGCAGTACTTC. Encoded protein: CAISVGQGGYEQYF.

The rearrangement uses TRBV28 and TRBJ2-7, with 8 bases that match TRBD1. The CDR3 has 14 amino acids. V lost 3 bases, J lost 7 bases, and 8 bases stayed unmatched. Germline CDR1 and CDR2: MDHEN and SYDVKM. The CDR3 DNA sequence: TGTGCCAGCAGTTTCAGGGGGCCCTTTGGGGAGCAGTACTTC. Translation gives CASSFRGPFGEQYF.

This rearrangement joins TRBV9 to TRBJ2-2; tentative D call: TRBD2 (6 bases). The CDR3 is made up of 14 amino acids. The V end was cut by 0 bases, the J end by 8 bases, with 11 bases between. From germline, CDR1 is SGDLS and CDR2 YYNGEE. CDR3 residues: CASSVAGVSGELFF. For the CDR3, the DNA is TGTGCCAGCAGCGTAGCGGGAGTAAGTGGGGAGCTGTTTTTT.

The genes are TRBV28 and TRBJ2-1; 7 bases match TRBD2. Germline trimming cut 0 bases from V and 6 bases from J; bases unmatched to any gene: 11. This CDR3 contains 17 residues. Germline V CDR1 and CDR2: MDHEN, SYDVKM. The CDR3 region has the DNA TGTGCCAGCAGTTTATGGGGGGTTGGGCGGGAGTTCAATGAGCAGTTCTTC. Its translation: CASSLWGVGREFNEQFF.

The chain recombines TRBV29-1 with TRBJ2-1; 13 bases align to TRBD2. V lost 5 bases to trimming and J lost 4 bases; unmatched junction nucleotides: 8. Germline values: CDR1 SQVTM, CDR2 ANQGSEA. The length of the CDR3 is 16 residues. The CDR3 nucleotides read TGCAGCGTTCCAGGACTAGCGGGAGTACAGTACAATGAGCAGTTCTTC. It encodes CSVPGLAGVQYNEQFF.

CDR3 protein: CASSFGSEAFF. CDR3 DNA sequence: TGTGCCAGCAGCTTCGGGAGTGAAGCTTTCTTT. The gene calls are TRBV7-8 and TRBJ1-1, with no clear D. V gave up 3 bases and J gave up 7 bases, with 6 bases separating them. This CDR3 has 11 amino acids. From germline, CDR1 is SGHVS and CDR2 FQNEAQ.

V gene TRBV6-2 or TRBV6-3 combines with J gene TRBJ2-1; TRBD2 matches at 10 bases. V was clipped by 0 bases and J by 6 bases; unmatched bases: 5. Germline V lookup: CDR1 MNHEY, CDR2 SVGEGT. The CDR3 consists of 16 residues. The CDR3 sequence is CASSYSAPSGSNEQFF. In nucleotides, the CDR3 is TGTGCCAGCAGTTACTCGGCCCCTAGCGGGAGCAATGAGCAGTTCTTC.

This sequence joins TRBV5-4 and TRBJ1-1; no definite D call. This CDR3 contains 16 residues. The ends were cut back, 0 bases at V and 0 bases at J, with 12 bases in the middle. Per the germline V gene, CDR1 is SGHNT and CDR2 is YYREEE (reference sequence). The DNA of the CDR3 is TGTGCCAGCAGCTTGGCCGGTAACCGCATGAACACTGAAGCTTTCTTT. It yields the protein CASSLAGNRMNTEAFF.

This clone appeared a single time. The chain employs TRBV6-6 and TRBJ1-2; 9 bases align to TRBD1. J was trimmed by 8 bases and V by 6 bases; bases with no gene match: 10. The CDR3 has 14 amino acids. Germline V gene sequence: CDR1 MNHNY, CDR2 SVGAGI (reference sequence). This chain's CDR3 is CASSPGQGTEGYTF. The CDR3 coding sequence is TGTGCCAGCAGCCCGGGACAGGGAACGGAGGGCTACACCTTC.

This clone has just one count. V gene TRBV5-5 combines with J gene TRBJ1-5; possibly TRBD1 for D (5 bases). The germline V gene encodes CDR1 SGHKS and CDR2 YYEKEE (reference sequence). CDR3 length: 15 residues. The V end lost 4 bases, the J end lost 1 base, and 12 bases lay between the germline ends. CDR3 loop: CASSPMAGSNQPQHF. CDR3 nucleotide sequence: TGTGCCAGCAGCCCGATGGCAGGGAGCAATCAGCCCCAGCATTTT.

The chain links TRBV7-2 to TRBJ2-3; D gene unclear. With 8 bases removed from V and 6 bases from J, the gap between germline ends came to 12 bases. This CDR3 contains 12 residues. From germline, CDR1 is SGHTA and CDR2 FQGNSA. The CDR3 DNA is TGTGCCAGCGGCCCCCAGGTCGATACGCAGTATTTT. Its translation: CASGPQVDTQYF.

Remarks on this clone: Other nucleotide sequences from this sample produce the same CDR3. The gene calls are TRBV5-1 and TRBJ2-7, with D uncertain. Germline V gene data show CDR1 as SGHRS and CDR2 as YFSETQ. The CDR3 contains 12 residues. V gave up 0 bases and J gave up 3 bases, with 4 bases separating them. The CDR3 nucleotides are TGCGCCAGCAGCTTGGACATCTACGAGCAGTACTTC. Its protein is CASSLDIYEQYF.